The rows below give T cell receptor beta chains drawn from one sample of a study of CD8 T cells in Susac syndrome. TCRdb re-derived calls from the immunoSEQ multiplex PCR reads in MiXCR, one entry per CDR3 protein. The sample records roughly 89,000 distinct CDR3 sequences, 90% to 97% being singletons. Sample: CD8+ T cells from PBMCs. The receptors stem from a human donor with Susac syndrome. The CDR3 runs from the conserved cysteine through the conserved F or W. Each record gives: J gene, V gene, clone size, D gene, CDR3 protein, CDR3 DNA. A D gene is named only where the DNA matches it firmly. Expanded clones are given a class, and other clones once, few, many or no size at all.

TRBJ1-5 | TRBV27 | NA | NA | CASRPSDGSPQHF | TGTGCCAGCAGACCCTCGGACGGTTCGCCCCAGCATTTT
TRBJ2-1 | TRBV9 | NA | NA | CASSSPRTRWDNEQFF | TGTGCCAGCAGCTCACCAAGGACCCGCTGGGACAATGAGCAGTTCTTC
TRBJ2-5 | TRBV3-1 | NA | NA | CASSPPDRRETQYF | TGTGCCAGCAGCCCACCGGACAGAAGAGAGACCCAGTACTTC
TRBJ2-4 | TRBV7-4 | once | NA | CASSSRTEVAKNIQYF | TGTGCCAGCAGCTCGCGGACAGAGGTGGCCAAAAACATTCAGTACTTC
TRBJ2-1 | TRBV20-1 | NA | NA | CSAVDGTVSYNEQFF | TGCAGTGCTGTGGATGGGACGGTCTCCTACAATGAGCAGTTCTTC
TRBJ2-1 | TRBV15 | NA | NA | CATSPPADNEQFF | TGTGCCACCTCCCCTCCGGCCGACAATGAGCAGTTCTTC
TRBJ1-2 | TRBV11-3 | NA | NA | CASSSSPGPHSNYGYTF | TGTGCCAGCAGCTCCTCACCTGGACCGCACTCTAACTATGGCTACACCTTC
TRBJ2-2 | TRBV15 | NA | NA | CATSRDDGSGELFF | TGTGCCACCAGCAGAGATGACGGGTCCGGGGAGCTGTTTTTT
TRBJ2-7 | TRBV15 | once | TRBD1 | CATSDGQGVYEQYF | TGTGCCACCAGCGATGGACAGGGCGTCTACGAGCAGTACTTC
TRBJ2-5 | TRBV29-1 | NA | TRBD2 | CSVDLASGGETQYF | TGCAGCGTTGATCTGGCTAGCGGGGGAGAGACCCAGTACTTC
TRBJ2-5 | TRBV20-1 | NA | NA | CSARDSRVEGTQYF | TGCAGTGCTAGAGATTCGAGGGTTGAGGGGACCCAGTACTTC
TRBJ2-3 | TRBV28 | once | NA | CASRFSRRIPDTQYF | TGTGCCAGCAGGTTCTCCCGGCGTATCCCAGATACGCAGTATTTT
TRBJ2-2 | TRBV15 | NA | NA | CATSRSGGYTGELFF | TGTGCCACCAGCAGATCCGGGGGCTATACCGGGGAGCTGTTTTTT
TRBJ2-7 | TRBV13 | NA | TRBD1 | CASSSQQGAGYF | TGTGCCAGCAGCTCCCAACAGGGGGCCGGGTACTTC
TRBJ1-2 | TRBV7-2 | NA | TRBD1 | CASSIGGTGVGYTF | TGTGCCAGCAGCATAGGGGGGACAGGGGTCGGCTACACCTTC
TRBJ2-4 | TRBV6-6 | NA | NA | CASSYKVGEAKNIQYF | TGTGCCAGCAGTTATAAGGTGGGGGAAGCCAAAAACATTCAGTACTTC
TRBJ2-7 | TRBV30 | NA | NA | CAWSVGQGFEQYF | TGTGCCTGGAGTGTTGGGCAGGGTTTCGAGCAGTACTTC
TRBJ1-2 | TRBV7-2 | once | NA | CASSERTVGYTF | TGTGCCAGCAGCGAGCGGACAGTTGGCTACACCTTC
TRBJ2-7 | TRBV7-9 | NA | NA | CASSSRAYEQYF | TGTGCCAGCAGCTCCAGGGCCTACGAGCAGTACTTC
TRBJ2-7 | TRBV7-9 | NA | TRBD2 | CASSPLAGGTEQYF | TGTGCCAGCAGCCCCCTAGCGGGAGGGACCGAGCAGTACTTC
TRBJ2-7 | TRBV7-9 | NA | NA | CASSLGDEQYF | TGTGCCAGCAGCTTAGGCGACGAGCAGTACTTC
TRBJ2-1 | TRBV9 | NA | TRBD2 | CASSLPGLAYEQFF | TGTGCCAGCAGCCTACCGGGACTAGCCTATGAGCAGTTCTTC
TRBJ2-7 | TRBV29-1 | once | TRBD2 | CSVALSGTLYEQYF | TGCAGCGTTGCATTAAGCGGGACCCTTTACGAGCAGTACTTC
TRBJ2-1 | TRBV20-1 | NA | NA | CSARDWLGGNNEQFF | TGCAGTGCTAGAGATTGGCTAGGGGGAAACAATGAGCAGTTCTTC
TRBJ1-3 | TRBV20-1 | NA | NA | CSARPTTPGNTIYF | TGCAGTGCTAGGCCTACAACCCCCGGAAACACCATATATTTT